The present T cell receptor beta chain was sequenced within a study of blood T cell repertoires in COVID-19 (dated by TCRdb to the early 2020s). For the wider study: Samples from collaborators originated in the United States, Italy and Spain and spanned both the acute and convalescent phases of COVID-19. Where available, HLA class I and class II types were taken from metadata supplied by the sample provider and were not determined by assay-based typing. The samples were drawn from the first 160 participants of the ongoing ImmuneRACE study and from about 1,200 subjects provided by 6 global collaborators. Sample metadata almost always included a de-identified subject ID, COVID-19 status, age in years and sex. A freely available public database, intended as a resource for researchers studying the immune response to SARS-CoV-2, is where the repertoires were released. The prospective study material was composed of cDNA or gDNA derived from T cells, B-cell-depleted T cells, or PBMCs. Subjects who had been exposed to COVID-19, were actively infected with it, or had recovered from it provided the deeply sampled blood TCRbeta repertoires that made up the dataset.

Remarks on this clone: Its antigen target is currently unknown. No much larger clone exists at a distance of one base, and base qualities are not known.

Each collaborating institution followed its own protocols to collect whole blood in K2EDTA tubes. For TCRbeta analysis, collaborators shipped samples in one of three forms: frozen whole blood, isolated PBMCs, or DNA extracted from either of those sample types. The immunoSEQ Assay, a bias-controlled multiplex PCR, was used to amplify TCRbeta CDR3 regions from genomic DNA. Under the source paper's analysis protocol: The number of nucleated cells in each sample was estimated by amplification of reference gene primers within the assay. To quantify the absolute abundance of each unique TCRbeta CDR3 rearrangement, sequence reads were collapsed and filtered. For each sample, productive Simpson clonality was calculated by taking the square root of Simpson's diversity index across productive rearrangements. Imported from immuneACCESS, the table was reduced by TCRdb to in-frame sequences with V and J called. These copies leave out some clones; in studies compared against another copy, an unresolved V gene accounts for under half, and the cause of the remainder is not known. Clone size and the V and J calls come from that table; the DNA yielded D and trimming. This sample lists 130,000 or so clones; almost 85% were detected once. The ten most abundant clones make up roughly 12% of the sample.

The CDR3 holds 15 amino acids from the cysteine to the phenylalanine. The kept DNA is CDR3 alone, 45 bases in frame from the first base. A distance of 14 bases separates the germline ends of V and J, which lose 5 bases and 4 bases respectively. The germline V gene gives CDR1 as ENHRY and CDR2 as SYGVKD. What the authors observed across the whole study: Clinical and demographic metadata were provided uncurated, with the amount varying by source and participant.

The receptor comes from a human donor in a cohort sampled during active COVID-19. Sequencing used peripheral blood. The chain links TRBV10-3 with TRBJ2-2; TRBD1 is perhaps the D gene, given 5 matching bases. Here is the DNA: TGTGCCATCAGTCGACCAGGGTCAGGCACCGGGGAGCTGTTTTTT. Its product reads: CAISRPGSGTGELFF.